This TCR beta chain derives from a study of blood T cell repertoires in COVID-19. The CDR3 consists of 11 residues. The ends lost 6 bases at V and 9 bases at J; junction bases unmatched: 5. Germline V lookup: CDR1 SGHRS, CDR2 YFSETQ. Assay: immunoSEQ multiplex PCR; the TCRdb copy retains only in-frame clones and omits some. The data hold over 200,000 clones, with approximately 84% observed a single time. This receptor was identified in an elderly man with acute or convalescent COVID-19. The chain uses TRBV5-1 and TRBJ1-1; 7 bases fit TRBD1. Sequencing used peripheral blood. The CDR3 protein is CASNTGEKAFF. The CDR3 DNA is TGCGCCAGCAACACAGGGGAAAAAGCTTTCTTT.